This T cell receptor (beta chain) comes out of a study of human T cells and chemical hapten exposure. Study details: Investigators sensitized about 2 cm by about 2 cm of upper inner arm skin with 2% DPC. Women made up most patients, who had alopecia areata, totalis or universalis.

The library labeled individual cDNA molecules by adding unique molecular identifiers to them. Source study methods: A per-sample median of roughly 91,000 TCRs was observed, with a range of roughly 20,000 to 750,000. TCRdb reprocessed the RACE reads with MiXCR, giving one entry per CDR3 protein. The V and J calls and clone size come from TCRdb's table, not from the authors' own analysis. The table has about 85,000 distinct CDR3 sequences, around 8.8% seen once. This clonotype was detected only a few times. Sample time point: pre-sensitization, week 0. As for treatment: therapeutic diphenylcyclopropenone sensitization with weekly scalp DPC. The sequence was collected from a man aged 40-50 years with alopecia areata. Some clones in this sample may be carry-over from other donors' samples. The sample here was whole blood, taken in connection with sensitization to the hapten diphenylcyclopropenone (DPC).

The DNA for the CDR3 is TGTGCCAGCAGTTACTTATCTTGGACAGGTGATGGTACGCAGTATTTT. As protein: CASSYLSWTGDGTQYF. The chain couples TRBV6-5 to TRBJ2-3; TRBD1 matches 7 bases. V lost 1 base and J lost 8; bases outside the gene matches: 12. Germline loops: CDR1 MNHEY, CDR2 SVGAGI. CDR3 length: 16 amino acids.